The 10 T cell receptor beta chains below were found in one sample sequenced in a study of cytomegalovirus exposure and HLA in healthy donors. The PCR contained 60 Vbeta and 13 Jbeta primers. Method: immunoSEQ multiplex PCR; TCRdb's copy keeps in-frame clones and lacks some. This table has about 140,000 clones, 80% to 85% appearing once. Sequenced: PBMCs. The receptors were sampled from a male donor in good health and CMV-seropositive.

The V and J genes are TRBV5-1 and TRBJ2-5; 9 nucleotides agree with TRBD2. J lost 4 bases, V lost 1 base, and 8 bases had no gene match. The CDR3 is 16 residues long. Per the germline V gene, CDR1 is SGHRS and CDR2 is YFSETQ. The CDR3 loop reads CASSLSNSGRGETQYF. The DNA for the CDR3 is TGCGCCAGCAGCTTGAGTAATAGCGGGAGAGGAGAGACCCAGTACTTC.

This clone was observed a few times. The chain recombines TRBV21-1 with TRBJ1-2; the table gives TRBD1 as D, unverified against the DNA. TRBV21-1 is an annotated pseudogene. The CDR3 spans 17 residues. CDR3 DNA: TGTGCCAGCAGCAAAGTTCCCAAGGGGTCTCCCGGTTATGGCTACACCTTC. Protein: CASSKVPKGSPGYGYTF.

The chain uses TRBV4-3 and TRBJ2-3; 10 bases map to TRBD2. This CDR3 is built from 19 residues. The V gene's germline CDR1 is LGHNA and CDR2 YSLEER. V shed 3 bases and J 2 bases; nucleotides not matched to a gene: 14. Here the CDR3 reads CASSQSPLAGVLNTDTQYF. The CDR3, as DNA: TGCGCCAGCAGCCAGTCCCCGCTAGCGGGAGTACTAAACACAGATACGCAGTATTTT.

The chain recombines TRBV27 with TRBJ1-1, with D maybe TRBD1 (5 bases). Germline values: CDR1 MNHEY, CDR2 SMNVEV (reference sequence). The CDR3 is made up of 13 amino acids. Trimming left V 5 bases short and J 0 bases short, with 7 bases between. The CDR3, as DNA: TGTGCCAGCAGTGACAGACTGAACACTGAAGCTTTCTTT. This encodes CASSDRLNTEAFF.

The chain combines TRBV28 with TRBJ1-2; 10 nucleotides align to TRBD1. Germline CDR1 and CDR2: MDHEN and SYDVKM. The length of the CDR3 is 12 residues. With V trimmed by 11 bases and J by 5 bases, 5 bases remained unmatched. The CDR3 reads CAGGQGGYGYTF. The CDR3 region has the DNA TGTGCCGGTGGACAGGGGGGTTATGGCTACACCTTC.

The chain joins TRBV4-1 to TRBJ2-3; 9 bases align to TRBD2. J gave up 1 base and V 1 base, and 6 bases lay outside the gene matches. The germline gives CDR1 MGHRA, CDR2 YSYEKL. The CDR3 spans 17 residues. The CDR3 coding sequence is TGCGCCAGCAGCCAAGGTTCACTAGCGGGCGGCACAGATACGCAGTATTTT. It codes for CASSQGSLAGGTDTQYF.

V usage is TRBV5-4 and J usage is TRBJ2-5; 9 nucleotides line up with TRBD2. Germline assignment: CDR1 SGHNT and CDR2 YYREEE (reference sequence). This CDR3 is built from 15 residues. J lost 1 base, V lost 1 base, and 2 bases had no gene match. CDR3 residues: CASSLLAGFQETQYF. CDR3 nucleotide sequence: TGTGCCAGCAGCTTGCTAGCGGGGTTCCAAGAGACCCAGTACTTC. The full variable domain, in which reference TRBV5-4 and TRBJ2-5 provide the parts outside the CDR3, is ETGVTQSPTHLIKTRGQQVTLRCSSQSGHNTVSWYQQALGQGPQFIFQYYREEENGRGNFPPRFSGLQFPNYSSELNVNALELDDSALYLCASSLLAGFQETQYFGPGTRLLVL.

The V call is TRBV6-5, the J call TRBJ2-7; 10 bases are a match to TRBD1. The germline CDR1 and CDR2 sequences are MNHEY and SVGAGI. CDR3 length equals 15 residues. V shed 6 bases and J 4 bases; nucleotides not matched to a gene: 9. As DNA, the CDR3 is TGTGCCAGCAGGATAACTGGGGACAGGGGATACGAGCAGTACTTC. Translation gives CASRITGDRGYEQYF.

In the case of this clone: An end of the junction does not agree with germline; a read error may underlie this. The chain links TRBV5-1 to TRBJ2-7, with D possibly being TRBD2 (7 bases). Per the germline V gene, CDR1 is SGHRS and CDR2 is YFSETQ. This CDR3 comprises 13 residues. CDR3 sequence: CASSLAGRGALGF. CDR3 coding DNA: TGCGCCAGCAGCTTGGCTGGACGGGGGGCCTTAGGCTTC. The entire variable domain, with the rest obtained from reference TRBV5-1 and TRBJ2-7, is as follows: KAGVTQTPRYLIKTRGQQVTLSCSPISGHRSVSWYQQTPGQGLQFLFEYFSETQRNKGNFPGRFSGRQFSNSRSEMNVSTLELGDSALYLCASSLAGRGALGFGPGTRLTVT.

Written as DNA, the CDR3 is TGTGCCAGCAGCGCGGACAGGGGTGGAGACTATGGCTACACCTTC. This sequence encodes CASSADRGGDYGYTF. V is TRBV9 and J is TRBJ1-2; 9 bases agree with TRBD1. Unmatched junction bases numbered 6, after V lost 3 bases and J lost 3 bases. Germline V CDR1 and CDR2: SGDLS, YYNGEE. The length of the CDR3 is 15 residues.